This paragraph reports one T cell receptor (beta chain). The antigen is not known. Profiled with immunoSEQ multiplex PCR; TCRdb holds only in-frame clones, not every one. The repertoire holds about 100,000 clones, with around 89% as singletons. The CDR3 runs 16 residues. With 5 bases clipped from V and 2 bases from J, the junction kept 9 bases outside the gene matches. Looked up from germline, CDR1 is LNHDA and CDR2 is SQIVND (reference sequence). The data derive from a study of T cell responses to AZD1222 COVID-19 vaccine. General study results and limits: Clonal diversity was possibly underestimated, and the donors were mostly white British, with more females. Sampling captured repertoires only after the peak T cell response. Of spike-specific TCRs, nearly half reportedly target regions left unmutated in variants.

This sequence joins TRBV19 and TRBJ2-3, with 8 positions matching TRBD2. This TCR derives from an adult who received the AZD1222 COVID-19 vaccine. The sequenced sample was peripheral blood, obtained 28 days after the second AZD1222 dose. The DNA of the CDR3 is TGTGCCAGTAGTGCCCGCGGAGCGGGGGACACAGATACGCAGTATTTT. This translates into CASSARGAGDTDTQYF.